The 18 T cell receptor beta chains reported below all come from one sample, sequenced in a study of T cell repertoires in cytomegalovirus infection (dated by TCRdb to the late 2010s). These TCRs' antigens remain unknown. The listed sequencing device is Illumina HiSeq 1500. TCRdb itself trimmed the public reads at Q25 with fastp, ran MiXCR and retained productive beta chains. Every distinct CDR3 protein forms one entry, paired with its most common genes and DNA. The sample table records roughly 990,000 distinct CDR3 sequences; approximately 31% of these occur just once. The ten largest clonotypes hold around an eighth of the sample. The treatment or condition label, read with the paper, signifies: in vitro stimulation with specific CMV peptide epitopes to enrich CMV-specific T cells. The sequenced sample was cultured CD8+ T cells from PBMCs, obtained from culture after CMV antigen stimulation. The receptors stem from a human donor in good health (CMV status not recorded). Some clones in this sample may be carry-over from other donors' samples.

The rearrangement links TRBV10-2 to TRBJ2-1; D uncertain. CDR3 length: 15 residues. CDR1 and CDR2 (germline): WSHSY, SAAADI. Deletions cut 2 bases from V and 0 bases from J, with 8 bases between. CDR3 sequence (DNA): TGCGCCAGCAGTGAGGCGCGGCACTCCTACAATGAGCAGTTCTTC. It codes for CASSEARHSYNEQFF.

This clonotype was seen a few times. The J gene is TRBJ1-3, the V gene TRBV7-9; D is undetermined. The CDR3 spans 15 residues. Per germline, CDR1 SEHNR and CDR2 FQNEAQ (reference sequence). V was clipped by 5 bases and J by 0 bases, with 11 bases between them. CDR3 in DNA: TGTGCCAGCAGCCACGACCACTACTCTGGAAACACCATATATTTT. It yields the protein CASSHDHYSGNTIYF.

This clonotype was found a few times. The chain has TRBV6-5 and TRBJ1-4; 7 nucleotides line up with TRBD1. The CDR3 consists of 15 residues. With 4 bases clipped from V and 9 bases from J, the junction kept 11 bases outside the gene matches. Germline-derived CDR1 and CDR2 are MNHEY and SVGAGI. The CDR3 loop reads CASSSKQGRVKKLFF. The CDR3 DNA reads as TGTGCCAGCAGTTCGAAACAGGGGAGGGTTAAAAAACTGTTTTTT.

This clonotype came up a few times. The V and J genes are TRBV7-6 and TRBJ2-1; 10 bases line up with TRBD2. Germline V lookup: CDR1 SGHVS, CDR2 FNYEAQ. This CDR3 has 18 amino acids. Losses at the gene ends were 4 bases for V and 1 base for J; bases not matched to a gene: 10. The CDR3 nucleotides read TGTGCCAGCAGCTCACTATCGGGACTAGCGAAGTCCTACAATGAGCAGTTCTTC. The encoded protein is CASSSLSGLAKSYNEQFF.

V is TRBV5-4 and J is TRBJ1-2; tentatively, D is TRBD1 (5 bases). V was cut by 2 bases and J by 0 bases, with 20 bases left in between. This CDR3 has 18 residues. Germline V gives CDR1 SGHNT, CDR2 YYREEE (reference sequence). CDR3 nucleotides: TGTGCCAGCAGCTTAAACACCCTGGACGGAGGGGCTAACTATGGCTACACCTTC. This sequence encodes CASSLNTLDGGANYGYTF.

This clonotype came up many times. The chain couples TRBV7-8 to TRBJ1-1; perhaps TRBD1 as D (6 bases). This CDR3 spans 11 amino acids. Germline assignment: CDR1 SGHVS and CDR2 FQNEAQ. The V end was cut by 2 bases, the J end by 8 bases, with 6 bases between. CDR3 loop: CASSLTGEAFF. The CDR3 DNA sequence: TGTGCCAGCAGCTTAACAGGGGAAGCTTTCTTT.

This clonotype was detected only a few times. The rearrangement uses TRBV7-9 and TRBJ2-3; no clear D. From germline, CDR1 is SEHNR and CDR2 FQNEAQ (reference sequence). V was shortened by 4 bases and J by 0 bases, with 14 bases between the two germline ends. CDR3 length: 16 residues. CDR3 DNA: TGTGCCAGCAGCTCCCCGGTGGCGGCTAGCACAGATACGCAGTATTTT. It specifies CASSSPVAASTDTQYF.

This clonotype was recorded a few times. J is TRBJ2-3 and V is TRBV6-5; D is ambiguous. Germline CDR1 reads MNHEY; CDR2 reads SVGAGI. V was shortened by 2 bases and J by 2 bases, with 8 bases between the two germline ends. The CDR3 is 14 residues long. The CDR3 nucleotides read TGTGCCAGCAGTTACAACCTCTACACAGATACGCAGTATTTT. Its protein is CASSYNLYTDTQYF.

This clonotype has more than one count but fewer than ten. This chain joins TRBV6-1 and TRBJ1-6; 10 bases fit TRBD1. J gave up 9 bases and V 0 bases, and 2 bases lay outside the gene matches. Germline V CDR1 and CDR2: MNHNS, SASEGT. This CDR3 has 15 residues. CDR3 in DNA: TGTGCCAGCAGTGAAGCGGACAGGGGGGGTTCACCCCTCCACTTT. Its protein is CASSEADRGGSPLHF.

The chain uses TRBV4-1 and TRBJ2-2; D perhaps matches TRBD1 (5 bases). V was clipped by 0 bases and J by 7 bases, with 18 bases between them. Germline V gives CDR1 MGHRA, CDR2 YSYEKL. The CDR3 length is 17 residues. The CDR3 DNA sequence: TGCGCCAGCAGCCAAGATGAGAGTGGGGCAGGGAACGGGGAGCTGTTTTTT. Residues: CASSQDESGAGNGELFF.

This clonotype was observed at least ten times. The chain couples TRBV7-2 to TRBJ2-1; D uncertain. The CDR3 extends over 15 amino acids. The germline V and J ends were trimmed by 3 bases and 6 bases, with 15 bases remaining between them. Germline V lookup: CDR1 SGHTA, CDR2 FQGNSA. CDR3: CASSLDLLSANEQFF. CDR3 sequence (DNA): TGTGCCAGCAGCTTGGACCTCCTCTCTGCCAATGAGCAGTTCTTC. The full variable domain, with the rest looked up from reference TRBV7-2 and TRBJ2-1, is GAGVSQSPSNKVTEKGKDVELRCDPISGHTALYWYRQSLGQGLEFLIYFQGNSAPDKSGLPSDRFSAERTGGSVSTLTIQRTQQEDSAVYLCASSLDLLSANEQFFGPGTRLTVL.

The chain is built from TRBV9 and TRBJ1-5; D unclear. The germline CDR1 and CDR2 sequences are SGDLS and YYNGEE. CDR3 length equals 14 residues. Trimming shortened V by 0 bases and J by 7 bases, and 11 bases separated the two germline ends. CDR3 sequence reads: CASSVAGSKQPQHF. DNA of the CDR3: TGTGCCAGCAGCGTAGCTGGGTCTAAACAGCCCCAGCATTTT.

This clonotype has only a few counts. The chain links TRBV12-3 or TRBV12-4 to TRBJ2-1; no clear D. The CDR3 length is 15 residues. V lost 5 bases and J 8 bases, leaving 19 bases between the germline ends. CDR3 region: CASSPTVERSDEQFF. CDR3 nucleotide sequence: TGTGCCAGCAGTCCAACCGTTGAAAGAAGCGATGAGCAGTTCTTC.

V gene TRBV7-6 combines with J gene TRBJ2-7; D call uncertain. Germline CDR1 and CDR2: SGHVS and FNYEAQ. Trimming took 1 base from V and 0 from J, leaving 10 bases between them. The CDR3 has 15 residues. The CDR3 DNA is TGTGCCAGCAGCTTAGAGGGTCTGGGCTCCTACGAGCAGTACTTC. It specifies CASSLEGLGSYEQYF.

J is TRBJ2-7 and V is TRBV18, with TRBD1 identical over 11 bases. The CDR3 covers 15 residues. Germline loops: CDR1 KGHSH, CDR2 LQKENI. Losses at the gene ends were 3 bases for V and 6 bases for J; bases not matched to a gene: 7. The CDR3 sequence is CASSPGQGALPEQYV. In nucleotides, the CDR3 is TGTGCCAGCTCACCTGGACAGGGGGCGCTTCCCGAGCAGTACGTC.

Concerning this clonotype: With a much larger clone just one base away, this may be a read error. This CDR3 is CASSPRIGDETIGEQYF. CDR3 DNA: TGTGCCAGCAGCCCACGTATTGGGGATGAGACCATCGGCGAGCAGTACTTC. The rearrangement joins TRBV7-6 to TRBJ2-7; D unclear. Between the trimmed V and J ends, which lost 5 bases and 6 bases, there was a span of 26 bases. This CDR3 has 17 amino acids. Germline assignment: CDR1 SGHVS and CDR2 FNYEAQ.

This clonotype turned up a few times. J is TRBJ1-5 and V is TRBV6-1; no clear D gene. V lost 7 bases to trimming and J lost 2 bases, with 15 bases between them. This CDR3 spans 15 amino acids. The V gene's germline CDR1 is MNHNS and CDR2 SASEGT. CDR3 DNA sequence: TGTGCCAGCATTTCAGTAGGAGGCGGCAATCAGCCCCAGCATTTT. It yields the protein CASISVGGGNQPQHF.

This chain connects TRBV4-3 to TRBJ1-1; no firm D call. Germline V CDR1 and CDR2: LGHNA, YSLEER. V was clipped by 0 bases and J by 5 bases, with 13 bases between them. The CDR3 sequence is 15 residues long. The CDR3 spells CASSQDKWAGTEAFF. DNA for the CDR3: TGCGCCAGCAGCCAAGATAAATGGGCTGGAACTGAAGCTTTCTTT.